The 5 T cell receptor beta chains reported below all come from one sample, sequenced in a study of shared T cell receptors in the human thymus. Profiled with immunoSEQ multiplex PCR; TCRdb holds only in-frame clones, not every one. This table has hundreds of thousands of clones, approximately 87% appearing once. This same sample was also part of a study on human thymus T cells.

The sequenced sample was thymocytes. These receptors originate from a boy younger than two with a congenital heart defect.

The rearrangement links TRBV6-1 to TRBJ2-1, with TRBD2 identical over 11 bases. This CDR3 is built from 16 residues. Losses at the gene ends were 5 bases for V and 6 bases for J; bases not matched to a gene: 9. Germline V lookup: CDR1 MNHNS, CDR2 SASEGT. CDR3 sequence reads: CASSQGGTSGVNEQFF. In nucleotides, the CDR3 is TGTGCCAGCAGTCAAGGAGGGACTAGCGGAGTCAATGAGCAGTTCTTC.

CDR3 sequence (DNA): TGCGCCAGCAGCCCCCCGTCGAGCGGTGTTAACAATGAGCAGTTCTTC. It yields the protein CASSPPSSGVNNEQFF. The V and J genes are TRBV5-1 and TRBJ2-1; D perhaps matches TRBD2 (5 bases). Deletions cut 4 bases from V and 5 bases from J, with 19 bases between. Germline loops: CDR1 SGHRS, CDR2 YFSETQ. This CDR3 has 16 residues.

This sequence joins TRBV29-1 and TRBJ2-3; TRBD2 matches 8 bases. Germline V CDR1 and CDR2: SQVTM, ANQGSEA. The V gene end was trimmed by 5 bases and the J gene end by 1 base; junction bases not matched to a gene: 5. The CDR3 spans 14 residues. CDR3 nucleotide sequence: TGCAGCGTTCTTGGACTAGCTTGCACAGATACGCAGTATTTT. It encodes CSVLGLACTDTQYF.

The chain joins TRBV5-6 to TRBJ1-2, with TRBD1 matching 8 bases. Trimming took 6 bases from V and 3 from J; bases not matched to a gene: 16. CDR1 and CDR2 (germline): SGHDT, YYEEEE. The CDR3 has 17 residues. The CDR3 region is CASNLGVRDRSHYGYTF. CDR3 nucleotides: TGTGCCAGCAACCTTGGAGTACGGGACAGGAGCCACTATGGCTACACCTTC.

V gene TRBV10-1 combines with J gene TRBJ2-1; a possible D gene is TRBD1 (6 bases). This CDR3 is 16 amino acids long. From germline, CDR1 is WNHNN and CDR2 SYGVQD (reference sequence). Deletions cut 2 bases from V and 8 bases from J, with 19 bases between. CDR3 coding DNA: TGCGCCAGCAGTGAGGAGGCAGGGGCCACCCGTCATGAGCAGTTCTTC. It translates to CASSEEAGATRHEQFF.